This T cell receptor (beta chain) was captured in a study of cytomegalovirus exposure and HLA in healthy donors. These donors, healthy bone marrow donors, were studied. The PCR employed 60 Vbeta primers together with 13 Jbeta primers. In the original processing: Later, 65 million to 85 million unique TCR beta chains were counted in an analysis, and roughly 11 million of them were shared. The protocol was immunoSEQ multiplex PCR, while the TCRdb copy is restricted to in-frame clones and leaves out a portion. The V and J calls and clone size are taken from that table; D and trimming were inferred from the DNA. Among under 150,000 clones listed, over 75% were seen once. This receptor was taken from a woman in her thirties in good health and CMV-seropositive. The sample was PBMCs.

CDR3 region: CASSLDWTGVPTDTQYF. CDR3 sequence (DNA): TGCGCCAGCAGCTTGGATTGGACAGGGGTACCCACAGATACGCAGTATTTT. The genes are TRBV5-1 and TRBJ2-3, with 9 bases matching TRBD1. The V segment lost 0 bases and the J segment 2 bases; nucleotides outside the gene matches: 7. The CDR3 has 17 residues. Germline V gene data show CDR1 as SGHRS and CDR2 as YFSETQ. The complete variable domain, with remaining parts taken from reference TRBV5-1 and TRBJ2-3, reads KAGVTQTPRYLIKTRGQQVTLSCSPISGHRSVSWYQQTPGQGLQFLFEYFSETQRNKGNFPGRFSGRQFSNSRSEMNVSTLELGDSALYLCASSLDWTGVPTDTQYFGPGTRLTVL.